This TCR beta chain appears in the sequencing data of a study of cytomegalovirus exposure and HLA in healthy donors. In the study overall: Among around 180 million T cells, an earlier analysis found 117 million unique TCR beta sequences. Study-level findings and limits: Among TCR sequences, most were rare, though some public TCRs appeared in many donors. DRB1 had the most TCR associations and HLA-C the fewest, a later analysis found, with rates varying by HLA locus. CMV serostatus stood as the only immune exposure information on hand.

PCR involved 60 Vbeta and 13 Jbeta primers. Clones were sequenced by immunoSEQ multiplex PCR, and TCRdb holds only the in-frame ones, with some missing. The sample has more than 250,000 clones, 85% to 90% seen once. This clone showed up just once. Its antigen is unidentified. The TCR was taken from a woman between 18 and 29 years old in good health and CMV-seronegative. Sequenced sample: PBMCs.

CDR3 amino acids: CASIPTTGTGAYEQYF. The CDR3 DNA is TGTGCCAGCATCCCTACTACCGGGACAGGTGCCTACGAGCAGTACTTC. The chain employs TRBV7-6 and TRBJ2-7; 8 positions match TRBD1. Germline-derived CDR1 and CDR2 are SGHVS and FNYEAQ. This CDR3 comprises 16 residues. V gave up 7 bases and J gave up 2 bases; unmatched junction bases: 13.